The TCR beta chain described here comes from a study of resident and recirculating memory T cells in vitiligo. As regards this clone: Its target is not known.

Some clones are missing from TCRdb's copy, which holds only in-frame ones; the method was immunoSEQ multiplex PCR. The sample carries around 78,000 clones, 92% recorded once. General study results and limits: Clonality differed among vitiligo lesions, with no unique dominant clone.

Germline lookup yields CDR1 MGHDK and CDR2 SYGVNS. Trimming pared 0 bases from V and 0 bases from J, leaving 14 bases between. The CDR3 is 18 residues long. V and J are TRBV25-1 and TRBJ1-4; the D is unclear. The TCR comes from a male donor with vitiligo. Sequencing was done on a sample of blood. CDR3 sequence (DNA): TGTGCCAGCAGTGAATATTCGGCGGGCTCTGCAACTAATGAAAAACTGTTTTTT. Translation: CASSEYSAGSATNEKLFF.